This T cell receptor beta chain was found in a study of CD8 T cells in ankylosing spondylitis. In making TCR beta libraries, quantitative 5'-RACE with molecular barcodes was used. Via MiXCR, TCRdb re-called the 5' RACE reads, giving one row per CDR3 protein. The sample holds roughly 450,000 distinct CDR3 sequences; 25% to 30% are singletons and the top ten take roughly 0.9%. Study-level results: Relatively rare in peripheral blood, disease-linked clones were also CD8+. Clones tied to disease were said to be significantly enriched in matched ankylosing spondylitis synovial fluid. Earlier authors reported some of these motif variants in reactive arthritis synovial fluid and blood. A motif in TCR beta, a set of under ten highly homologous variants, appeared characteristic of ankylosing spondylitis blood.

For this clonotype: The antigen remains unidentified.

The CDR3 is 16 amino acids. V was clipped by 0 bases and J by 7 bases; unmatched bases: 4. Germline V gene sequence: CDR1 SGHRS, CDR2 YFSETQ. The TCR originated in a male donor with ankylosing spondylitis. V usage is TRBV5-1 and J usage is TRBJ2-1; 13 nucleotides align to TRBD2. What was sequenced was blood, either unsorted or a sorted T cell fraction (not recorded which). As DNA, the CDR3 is TGCGCCAGCAGCTTGGCCGGGACTAGCGGGGTTAATGAGCAGTTCTTC. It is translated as CASSLAGTSGVNEQFF.